This TCR beta chain appears in the sequencing data of a study of cytomegalovirus exposure and HLA in healthy donors. Points from the study as a whole: In vitro experiments confirmed that a few CMV-associated chains were specific for CMV antigens. Most TCR sequences were seen very rarely across donors, but some public TCRs occurred in many.

The table came from immunoSEQ multiplex PCR; TCRdb's copy has only in-frame clones and leaves some out. Here the sample spans 120,000 to 150,000 clones, approximately 84% being singletons. Unmatched junction bases numbered 2, after V lost 8 bases and J lost 3 bases. This CDR3 has 13 residues. Germline lookup yields CDR1 MDHEN and CDR2 SYDVKM. Worth noting for this clone: Its antigen is undetermined.

The genes are TRBV28 and TRBJ1-5, with TRBD1 identical over 9 bases. The TCR comes from a woman aged 25 to 45 in good health and CMV-seronegative. The sequenced sample consisted of PBMCs. In DNA, the CDR3 is TGTGCCAGCGGGACAGGGAACAATCAGCCCCAGCATTTT. Its protein is CASGTGNNQPQHF.